The next 21 T cell receptor beta chains were all read from a single sample in a study of T cell changes during pregnancy in multiple sclerosis (dated by TCRdb to the late 2010s). The library was built by means of the immunoSEQ multiplex PCR assay. This immuneACCESS table, as held by TCRdb, lists in-frame sequences with V and J called but not all clones. Of the missing ones, under half trace to an unresolved V gene in checked studies; the others have no known cause. For this sample there are nearly 60,000 clones; about 90% appear just once. The top ten clones comprise about 0.49% of the sample. The sample in question was CD4+ T cells from peripheral blood mononuclear cells, obtained after pregnancy. The receptors stem from a female donor in good health, enrolled as a control in a pregnancy study.

The genes are TRBV5-1 and TRBJ2-2; possible D gene TRBD1, 6 bases. With 3 bases removed from V and 0 bases from J, the gap between germline ends came to 15 bases. The CDR3 runs 17 residues. Germline-derived CDR1 and CDR2 are SGHRS and YFSETQ. The CDR3 loop reads CASSYPGQKANTGELFF. The DNA for the CDR3 is TGCGCCAGCAGCTATCCGGGACAAAAGGCGAACACCGGGGAGCTGTTTTTT.

This chain connects TRBV2 to TRBJ1-5; 7 bases are a match to TRBD1. The V and J ends lost 6 bases and 10 bases, in that order; junction bases with no gene match: 15. This CDR3 spans 15 amino acids. Germline values: CDR1 SNHLY, CDR2 FYNNEI. The CDR3 loop reads CASSPSTGQSLPQHF. The CDR3, as DNA: TGTGCCAGCAGCCCCAGCACGGGACAGTCGTTACCCCAGCATTTT.

This clone was seen just once. The rearrangement uses TRBV27 and TRBJ1-1, with no clear D. The CDR3 covers 14 residues. Trimming cost V 3 bases and J 1 base, with 9 bases left between them. Germline V lookup: CDR1 MNHEY, CDR2 SMNVEV (reference sequence). The CDR3 loop reads CASSFEGPNTEAFF. CDR3 in DNA: TGTGCCAGCAGTTTCGAGGGTCCGAACACTGAAGCTTTCTTT.

The chain employs TRBV7-2 and TRBJ1-4; D is undetermined. The V gene lost 3 bases and the J gene lost 8 bases, with 19 bases spanning the gap. There are 16 residues in the CDR3. In germline, CDR1 is SGHTA, CDR2 FQGNSA. Here the CDR3 reads CASSFERSGSSEKLFF. CDR3 DNA sequence: TGTGCCAGCAGCTTCGAGAGATCAGGTTCCTCCGAAAAACTGTTTTTT.

With respect to this clone: Other DNA variants within this sample encode the same CDR3. The V call is TRBV30, the J call TRBJ1-2, with D perhaps TRBD1 (6 bases). There are 13 residues in the CDR3. The V gene lost 0 bases and the J gene lost 4 bases, with 9 bases spanning the gap. CDR1 is GTSNPN, CDR2 SVGIG, per germline (reference sequence). CDR3 sequence (DNA): TGTGCCTGGAGTGTACAGGGTGGCTATGGCTACACCTTC. Protein sequence: CAWSVQGGYGYTF.

J is TRBJ2-5 and V is TRBV7-7, with 11 bases that match TRBD2. The CDR3 extends over 16 amino acids. The V segment lost 2 bases and the J segment 4 bases; nucleotides outside the gene matches: 6. Germline CDR1 and CDR2: SSHAT and FNYEAQ (reference sequence). This CDR3 is CASSLTLAGGRETQYF. CDR3 in DNA: TGTGCCAGCAGCTTAACCCTAGCGGGGGGCCGAGAGACCCAGTACTTC.

This chain connects TRBV19 to TRBJ1-2; 10 bases fit TRBD1. CDR1 and CDR2 from the germline V gene are LNHDA and SQIVND (reference sequence). The CDR3 extends over 19 amino acids. Trimming took 1 base from V and 7 from J; bases not matched to a gene: 18. The CDR3 coding sequence is TGTGCCAGTAGTATAGGTTTTTCCGGGACAGGGGCCTTATCGGGTGGCTACACCTTC. Its protein product is CASSIGFSGTGALSGGYTF.

This chain uses TRBV10-3 with TRBJ2-3; 7 bases match TRBD2. V trimming: 8 bases; J trimming: 1 base; junction bases outside the gene matches: 6. The CDR3 has 14 amino acids. In germline, CDR1 is ENHRY, CDR2 SYGVKD. The chain's CDR3 is CAIGPAGGTDTQYF. The CDR3 bases are TGTGCCATCGGGCCCGCGGGGGGCACAGATACGCAGTATTTT.

This clone was seen a single time. This rearrangement joins TRBV7-3 to TRBJ1-1; 8 bases align to TRBD1. CDR1 and CDR2 from the germline V gene are SGHTA and FQGTGA. The CDR3 has 17 residues. V was pared by 6 bases and J by 4 bases, with 16 bases of the junction left unmatched. The CDR3 here is CASSPGTGCGRGTEAFF. The CDR3 coding sequence is TGTGCCAGCAGTCCCGGGACAGGCTGTGGCAGAGGCACTGAAGCTTTCTTT.

The genes are TRBV7-2 and TRBJ1-2, with 10 bases fitting TRBD1. Trimming at V came to 3 bases and at J to 7 bases, leaving 8 bases not matched to a gene. Germline CDR1 and CDR2: SGHTA and FQGNSA. The CDR3 contains 15 residues. In DNA form, the CDR3 reads TGTGCCAGCAGCTTCACCGGGACAGGGGAGGTTGGCTACACCTTC. Its translation is CASSFTGTGEVGYTF. Full variable domain (rest looked up from reference TRBV7-2 and TRBJ1-2): GAGVSQSPSNKVTEKGKDVELRCDPISGHTALYWYRQSLGQGLEFLIYFQGNSAPDKSGLPSDRFSAERTGGSVSTLTIQRTQQEDSAVYLCASSFTGTGEVGYTFGSGTRLTVV.

CDR3 DNA sequence: TGTGCCAGCAGCCCACAGGGGGCGGGGTGGAATGGCTACACCTTC. As protein: CASSPQGAGWNGYTF. V gene TRBV5-4 combines with J gene TRBJ1-2; 9 bases line up with TRBD1. CDR1 SGHNT and CDR2 YYREEE come from the germline V gene (reference sequence). Unmatched junction bases numbered 10, after V lost 4 bases and J lost 6 bases. The CDR3 length is 15 residues.

This rearrangement joins TRBV5-4 to TRBJ2-2; D may be TRBD1 (5 bases). The CDR3 loop spans 17 amino acids. Germline values: CDR1 SGHNT, CDR2 YYREEE (reference sequence). The V gene lost 3 bases and the J gene lost 7 bases, with 22 bases spanning the gap. The CDR3 nucleotides are TGTGCCAGCAGCTCCCGCAGGGCAGGGTCTATCGTCGGGGAGCTGTTTTTT. Encoded protein: CASSSRRAGSIVGELFF.

CDR3 region: CASSWTGLNTEAFF. In DNA, the CDR3 is TGTGCCAGCAGTTGGACAGGGCTGAACACTGAAGCTTTCTTT. The chain uses TRBV2 and TRBJ1-1; TRBD1 agrees at 8 bases. V lost 5 bases to trimming and J lost 0 bases; unmatched junction nucleotides: 2. The CDR3 has 14 residues. CDR1 is SNHLY, CDR2 FYNNEI, per germline.

The chain is built from TRBV5-6 and TRBJ1-5, with 7 nucleotides matching TRBD1. V shed 1 base, J shed 2 bases, and the junction held 0 bases outside the gene matches. From germline, CDR1 is SGHDT and CDR2 YYEEEE. CDR3 length equals 14 residues. For the CDR3, the DNA is TGTGCCAGCAGCTTGACAGGGGGCAATCAGCCCCAGCATTTT. This codes for CASSLTGGNQPQHF.

V and J are TRBV4-3 and TRBJ1-5; TRBD1 agrees at 8 bases. Per the germline V gene, CDR1 is LGHNA and CDR2 is YSLEER. Trimming cost V 0 bases and J 3 bases; bases outside gene matches: 1. This CDR3 region has 15 residues. CDR3 DNA sequence: TGCGCCAGCAGCCAAGATCAGGGGGCCAATCAGCCCCAGCATTTT. Translated: CASSQDQGANQPQHF.

The V and J genes are TRBV4-3 and TRBJ1-6; D ambiguous. This CDR3 comprises 17 residues. CDR1 and CDR2 (germline): LGHNA, YSLEER. Between the trimmed V and J ends, which lost 0 bases and 1 base, there was a span of 10 bases. This CDR3 reads CASSQDLAASYNSPLHF. CDR3 DNA sequence: TGCGCCAGCAGCCAAGATCTCGCAGCGTCCTATAATTCACCCCTCCACTTT.

This clone was counted a single time. In nucleotides, the CDR3 is TGCAGTGGACTAGCATACAATGAGCAGTTCTTC. Protein sequence: CSGLAYNEQFF. The chain employs TRBV20-1 and TRBJ2-1; 7 bases match TRBD2. This CDR3 contains 11 residues. In germline, CDR1 is DFQATT, CDR2 SNEGSKA (reference sequence). Trimming at V came to 7 bases and at J to 4 bases, leaving 1 base not matched to a gene.

The chain has TRBV18 and TRBJ2-7; weak D call: TRBD1 (5 bases). The CDR3 runs 13 residues. Trimming cost V 1 base and J 5 bases, with 9 bases left between them. CDR1 is KGHSH and CDR2 is LQKENI in the germline V gene. In nucleotides, the CDR3 is TGTGCCAGCTCACCACAGGGGTTCCACGAGCAGTACTTC. Translated, it gives CASSPQGFHEQYF. Drawing the rest from reference TRBV18 and TRBJ2-7, the complete variable domain is NAGVMQNPRHLVRRRGQEARLRCSPMKGHSHVYWYRQLPEEGLKFMVYLQKENIIDESGMPKERFSAEFPKEGPSILRIQQVVRGDSAAYFCASSPQGFHEQYFGPGTRLTVT.

The V call is TRBV9, the J call TRBJ1-6; no clear D gene. Germline V CDR1 and CDR2: SGDLS, YYNGEE. The V gene lost 0 bases and the J gene lost 9 bases, with 10 bases spanning the gap. The CDR3 contains 14 residues. The CDR3 nucleotides are TGTGCCAGCAGCGTAGGGGGAGATGCTTCACCCCTCCACTTT. Translating gives CASSVGGDASPLHF.

The V and J genes are TRBV5-4 and TRBJ2-7, with 9 bases fitting TRBD2. The CDR3 covers 14 residues. V gave up 2 bases and J gave up 10 bases; unmatched junction bases: 10. Looked up from germline, CDR1 is SGHNT and CDR2 is YYREEE (reference sequence). The CDR3 loop reads CASSLAGGPSLQYF. The CDR3 DNA is TGTGCCAGCAGCTTAGCGGGGGGACCGTCACTTCAGTACTTC.

The genes are TRBV7-8 and TRBJ2-7, with TRBD2 matching 7 bases. After removal of 3 bases from V and 7 bases from J, the junction contained 9 bases not matched to a gene. CDR1 SGHVS and CDR2 FQNEAQ come from the germline V gene. The length of the CDR3 is 14 residues. The CDR3: CASSFVDLGGEQYF. The CDR3 DNA sequence: TGTGCCAGCAGCTTCGTGGACCTGGGGGGGGAGCAGTACTTC.